Following are 10 T cell receptor beta chains from one sample sequenced in a study of cytomegalovirus exposure and HLA in healthy donors. This PCR relied on a set of 60 Vbeta primers and 13 Jbeta primers. Profiling relied on immunoSEQ multiplex PCR, and the TCRdb table lists in-frame clones only, not all of them. The sample consists of 110,000 to 150,000 clones, roughly 80% of them appearing once. The material sequenced was PBMCs. These receptors originate from a woman in her 40s in good health and CMV-seropositive.

The chain carries TRBV30 and TRBJ1-1, with D unresolved. Germline CDR1 and CDR2: GTSNPN and SVGIG (reference sequence). This CDR3 is 13 amino acids long. V lost 0 bases and J 3 bases, leaving 8 bases between the germline ends. Here the CDR3 DNA reads TGTGCCTGGAGTGTCACGGTGGACACTGAAGCTTTCTTT. Its protein is CAWSVTVDTEAFF.

This sequence joins TRBV5-1 and TRBJ2-7; TRBD1 matches at 10 bases. This CDR3 is 12 amino acids long. After removal of 3 bases from V and 6 bases from J, the junction contained 0 bases not matched to a gene. Germline assignment: CDR1 SGHRS and CDR2 YFSETQ. In nucleotides, the CDR3 is TGCGCCAGCAGCTGGGACAGGGGCGAGCAGTACTTC. It specifies CASSWDRGEQYF.

The rearrangement links TRBV30 to TRBJ1-3; possible D gene TRBD1, 5 bases. This CDR3 is 15 amino acids long. Trimming left V 8 bases short and J 0 bases short, with 17 bases between. CDR1 is GTSNPN, CDR2 SVGIG, per germline (reference sequence). The DNA of the CDR3 is TGTGCCCGGACCGGGACTTTCCGCTCTGGAAACACCATATATTTT. Amino acids: CARTGTFRSGNTIYF.

The V gene is TRBV5-1, the J gene TRBJ1-1; 7 bases are a match to TRBD1. V lost 3 bases to trimming and J lost 7 bases; unmatched junction nucleotides: 6. Germline-derived CDR1 and CDR2 are SGHRS and YFSETQ. This CDR3 spans 13 amino acids. The CDR3 loop reads CASSSGGTVEAFF. The CDR3 coding sequence is TGCGCCAGCAGCTCGGGGGGGACAGTTGAAGCTTTCTTT.

This rearrangement joins TRBV6-6 to TRBJ2-7; 8 bases map to TRBD2. The CDR3 extends over 13 amino acids. CDR1 MNHNY and CDR2 SVGAGI come from the germline V gene (reference sequence). V lost 7 bases to trimming and J lost 3 bases; unmatched junction nucleotides: 5. CDR3 region: CASKLAEIYEQYF. The DNA of the CDR3 is TGTGCCAGCAAACTAGCGGAAATCTACGAGCAGTACTTC.

The rearrangement uses TRBV30 and TRBJ1-1, with no clear D. The CDR3 is 11 amino acids. Trimming removed 2 bases at V and 11 bases at J, with 12 bases between. Per the germline V gene, CDR1 is GTSNPN and CDR2 is SVGIG (reference sequence). This CDR3 reads CAWSPRLRAFF. CDR3 nucleotide sequence: TGTGCCTGGAGTCCCAGGTTACGGGCTTTCTTT.

This clone came up once. CDR3 residues: CASQGSSYEQYF. In nucleotides, the CDR3 is TGTGCCAGCCAGGGGAGCTCCTACGAGCAGTACTTC. The chain has TRBV7-2 and TRBJ2-5, with D tentatively TRBD1 (6 bases). The J call may be faulty, since TRBJ2-7 better matches the DNA end. From germline, CDR1 is SGHTA and CDR2 FQGNSA. This CDR3 region has 12 residues.

The chain links TRBV27 to TRBJ1-2; 8 positions match TRBD1. CDR3 length equals 17 residues. CDR1 MNHEY and CDR2 SMNVEV come from the germline V gene (reference sequence). V was pared by 5 bases and J by 3 bases, with 14 bases of the junction left unmatched. The CDR3 reads CASSPAAGQASYYGYTF. The CDR3 DNA sequence: TGTGCCAGCAGTCCCGCGGCGGGACAGGCGTCATACTATGGCTACACCTTC.

The gene calls are TRBV10-1 and TRBJ2-1; TRBD1 matches at 9 bases. Germline lookup yields CDR1 WNHNN and CDR2 SYGVQD (reference sequence). CDR3 size: 19 residues. J lost 0 bases, V lost 9 bases, and 18 bases had no gene match. DNA for the CDR3: TGCGCCAGTATCGGGACAGGGACTAACTATCGTCGCTCCTACAATGAGCAGTTCTTC. Translating gives CASIGTGTNYRRSYNEQFF.

The chain couples TRBV9 to TRBJ2-3, with 8 bases identical to TRBD2. The V and J ends lost 0 bases and 1 base, in that order; junction bases with no gene match: 1. There are 15 residues in the CDR3. CDR1 is SGDLS and CDR2 is YYNGEE in the germline V gene. The DNA for the CDR3 is TGTGCCAGCAGCGTAGGGGGACTAGGCACAGATACGCAGTATTTT. This translates into CASSVGGLGTDTQYF.